This TCR beta chain was recovered during a study of T-cell memory formation after mild COVID-19. The V and J ends lost 5 bases and 0 bases respectively, with 10 bases between them. Germline loops: CDR1 ENHRY, CDR2 SYGVKD. This CDR3 contains 14 residues. On this clonotype: Antigen: not known.

Study-level points and caveats: Clones that contracted clustered mainly in CM and EM if CD4+ and in EMRA if CD8+. Proof of SARS-CoV-2 specificity was absent for the second-wave clones that crested on day 37. The appearance of some responding clones in pre-infection memory suggested that cross-reactive memory joined. CD4/CD8 balance characterized clones contracting day 15 to 85, and CD4+ skew characterized later expanders.

TCRdb re-called the 5' RACE reads with MiXCR, one entry per CDR3 protein. The table shows around 140,000 distinct CDR3 sequences, with roughly a fifth occurring only once. The chain employs TRBV10-3 and TRBJ1-2, with D possibly being TRBD1 (6 bases). The sequence came from an adult woman who had mild COVID-19 (a few samples of this study predate the infection). Cell type and time point are not known. What was sequenced was PBMCs or a T cell subset sorted from them (not recorded which). The CDR3 loop is CAISRTDSNYGYTF. CDR3 nucleotide sequence: TGTGCCATCAGTCGGACAGATTCTAACTATGGCTACACCTTC.